Each of the 13 T cell receptor beta chains below was sequenced from the same sample in a study of T cells in Graves' hyperthyroidism and ophthalmopathy. Researchers amplified the TCR beta CDR3 regions from RNA transcripts. The TCR CDR3 was amplified in a first-round RT-PCR using the HTBI primer set. A single record per CDR3 protein comes from TCRdb applying MiXCR to the multiplex PCR reads. Among 350,000 to 400,000 distinct CDR3 sequences listed, over 11% were seen once. The sequencing sample was made of blood. The receptors shown here come from a woman in her sixties with Graves' hyperthyroidism.

The table lists this clonotype with many counts. The chain joins TRBV12-3 or TRBV12-4 to TRBJ1-2; D uncertain. Deletions cut 6 bases from V and 7 bases from J, with 9 bases between. The CDR3 length is 11 residues. The CDR3 DNA reads TGTGCCAGCAGGTCCCCGAGTGGCTACACCTTC. Translation gives CASRSPSGYTF.

This clonotype was recorded at least ten times. V is TRBV11-3 and J is TRBJ2-7, with a weak D call TRBD2 (7 bases). From germline, CDR1 is SGHNT and CDR2 YENEEA. The ends were cut back, 2 bases at V and 6 bases at J, with 17 bases in the middle. The length of the CDR3 is 15 residues. Here the CDR3 reads CASSLQGGGVGEQYF. The CDR3 DNA reads as TGTGCCAGCAGCTTACAGGGAGGGGGGGTCGGCGAGCAGTACTTC.

The chain is built from TRBV5-8 and TRBJ2-3, with D perhaps matching TRBD2 (5 bases). V lost 0 bases and J 1 base, leaving 9 bases between the germline ends. Germline V CDR1 and CDR2: SGHTS, YDEGEE. This CDR3 spans 15 amino acids. CDR3 coding DNA: TGTGCCAGCAGCTTGGCCTTTAGCGGCACAGATACGCAGTATTTT. This translates into CASSLAFSGTDTQYF.

Many counts were recorded for this clonotype. The chain recombines TRBV6-1 with TRBJ2-5; 10 bases match TRBD2. The trim removed 4 bases at V and 4 bases at J, leaving 3 bases unmatched. CDR1 is MNHNS, CDR2 SASEGT, per germline. CDR3 length: 14 amino acids. CDR3 protein: CASSGASGRETQYF. The CDR3, as DNA: TGTGCCAGCAGTGGGGCTAGCGGGAGAGAGACCCAGTACTTC.

This clonotype has more than one count but fewer than ten. This chain joins TRBV14 and TRBJ1-1; no clear D. The CDR3 consists of 12 residues. Trimming took off 8 bases at V and 4 bases at J, with 11 bases between the two ends. Germline CDR1 reads SGHDN; CDR2 reads FVKESK. The CDR3 DNA reads TGTGCCAGCGCCCCTCCGGGCACTGAAGCTTTCTTT. This encodes CASAPPGTEAFF.

Many counts were recorded for this clonotype. V is TRBV2 and J is TRBJ1-4, with a weak D call TRBD1 (6 bases). V lost 1 base and J 1 base, leaving 7 bases between the germline ends. The CDR3 is 15 residues long. CDR1 and CDR2 (germline): SNHLY, FYNNEI. The CDR3, as DNA: TGTGCCAGCAGTGAAGACAGGGTAACTAATGAAAAACTGTTTTTT. This encodes CASSEDRVTNEKLFF.

This clonotype was counted a few times. The chain employs TRBV7-3 and TRBJ2-3; D is unclear. CDR1 and CDR2 from the germline V gene are SGHTA and FQGTGA. The CDR3 covers 16 residues. V lost 6 bases and J lost 8, with 24 bases in between. Here the CDR3 DNA reads TGTGCCAGCAGTTTCCGGCCTGATGGTTGGTCTAGTACGCAGTATTTT. The encoded protein is CASSFRPDGWSSTQYF.

This clonotype has just a few counts. V usage is TRBV19 and J usage is TRBJ2-2, with D possibly TRBD1 on 6 matching bases. Trimming removed 4 bases at V and 2 bases at J, with 17 bases between. Germline assignment: CDR1 LNHDA and CDR2 SQIVND (reference sequence). The CDR3 spans 17 residues. The CDR3 nucleotides read TGTGCCAGTAGTACAGGGGTAGGTGGGGAAAACACCGGGGAGCTGTTTTTT. Its translation is CASSTGVGGENTGELFF.

V is TRBV3-1 and J is TRBJ2-7, with D possibly called TRBD1 or TRBD2 (5 bases each). The CDR3 extends over 15 amino acids. The germline gives CDR1 LGHDT, CDR2 YNNKEL (reference sequence). V lost 4 bases, J lost 4 bases, and 17 bases lay in between. DNA of the CDR3: TGTGCCAGCAGCCGCCAGGGAGATCCGAGTTACGAGCAGTACTTC. It specifies CASSRQGDPSYEQYF.

This clonotype was seen ten or more times. The chain joins TRBV20-1 to TRBJ2-5; 10 bases are a match to TRBD2. With 2 bases clipped from V and 3 bases from J, the junction kept 6 bases outside the gene matches. The CDR3 spans 15 residues. Germline V gives CDR1 DFQATT, CDR2 SNEGSKA (reference sequence). CDR3 coding DNA: TGCAGTGCTAGACGTGGTACTAGCGGGAAAGAGACCCAGTACTTC. The encoded protein is CSARRGTSGKETQYF.

This clonotype was seen only a few times. This sequence joins TRBV5-1 and TRBJ2-5; 13 bases fit TRBD2. Germline trimming cut 4 bases from V and 5 bases from J; bases unmatched to any gene: 11. The CDR3 has 17 amino acids. Germline values: CDR1 SGHRS, CDR2 YFSETQ. The CDR3 sequence: CASSAYPGTSGTETQYF. CDR3 coding DNA: TGCGCCAGCAGCGCTTATCCCGGGACTAGCGGGACGGAGACCCAGTACTTC.

This clonotype was counted between two and nine times. The chain joins TRBV19 to TRBJ2-2, with 14 bases that match TRBD2. Germline CDR1 reads LNHDA; CDR2 reads SQIVND (reference sequence). Losses at the gene ends were 9 bases for V and 12 bases for J; bases not matched to a gene: 9. CDR3 length: 14 amino acids. The CDR3 loop reads CASRGLAGEGQLFF. The CDR3 DNA is TGTGCCAGCCGGGGACTAGCGGGAGAGGGGCAGCTGTTTTTT.

There are many counts of this clonotype. V and J are TRBV5-1 and TRBJ2-2; no definite D call. This CDR3 has 13 residues. The V gene lost 5 bases and the J gene lost 3 bases, with 8 bases spanning the gap. Germline V lookup: CDR1 SGHRS, CDR2 YFSETQ. The CDR3 here is CASSLQYTGELFF. CDR3 nucleotide sequence: TGCGCCAGCAGTCTTCAGTACACCGGGGAGCTGTTTTTT.